Each of the 4 T cell receptor beta chains below was sequenced from the same sample in a study of blood T cell repertoires in COVID-19. Clones were read by immunoSEQ multiplex PCR, and TCRdb kept only the in-frame ones, dropping some. The sample includes roughly 250,000 clones, around 89% of them seen just once. Material for sequencing was peripheral blood. The receptor set was obtained from a man younger than 40 with acute or convalescent COVID-19.

The CDR3 loop is CAWSKLGGGKDTQYF. The CDR3 DNA reads TGTGCCTGGAGCAAACTCGGGGGGGGCAAAGATACGCAGTATTTT. This chain connects TRBV30 to TRBJ2-3; 8 positions match TRBD2. J lost 5 bases, V lost 3 bases, and 10 bases had no gene match. Per the germline V gene, CDR1 is GTSNPN and CDR2 is SVGIG (reference sequence). This CDR3 has 15 residues.

The chain recombines TRBV9 with TRBJ1-4, with D maybe TRBD1 (5 bases). Germline lookup yields CDR1 SGDLS and CDR2 YYNGEE. CDR3 length: 15 amino acids. V was cut by 4 bases and J by 5 bases, with 15 bases left in between. Here the CDR3 DNA reads TGTGCCAGCAGCCCGCGCGTAGGGGCAAATGAAAAACTGTTTTTT. Amino acids: CASSPRVGANEKLFF.

This clone was picked up a small number of times. This chain joins TRBV10-3 and TRBJ2-1, with a tentative D call TRBD2 (6 bases). Trimming left V 3 bases short and J 0 bases short, with 15 bases between. Germline values: CDR1 ENHRY, CDR2 SYGVKD. The CDR3 runs 17 residues. In nucleotides, the CDR3 is TGTGCCATCAGTGAAACGGGCGGGGCGAACTCCTACAATGAGCAGTTCTTC. Encoded protein: CAISETGGANSYNEQFF.

The chain couples TRBV7-9 to TRBJ1-2; D not resolved. From germline, CDR1 is SEHNR and CDR2 FQNEAQ (reference sequence). V lost 2 bases, J lost 2 bases, and 6 bases lay in between. The CDR3 consists of 13 residues. The CDR3 DNA follows: TGTGCCAGCAGCTTACACTCCAACTATGGCTACACCTTC. Residues: CASSLHSNYGYTF.